A selection of T cell receptor beta chains follows, all from one sample in a study of blood T cells in healthy people across ages. MiXCR was run by TCRdb on the 5' RACE reads, yielding one entry per CDR3 protein. The sample lists around 1,100,000 distinct CDR3 sequences, around two fifths occurring once. Sequenced material: blood. The receptors here all came from a man aged 18 to 30 in good health. CDR3s include the opening cysteine and the closing phenylalanine or tryptophan. The order of the fields is D gene, clone size, J gene, V gene, CDR3 protein, CDR3 DNA. A D gene is named only where the DNA matches it firmly. The size of a clone is reported for some rows only, either as once, few or many, or as a class for expanded clones.

d_call: NA
clone_size: NA
j_call: TRBJ1-6
v_call: TRBV5-1
cdr3_aa: CASSLAIGRQNSPLHF
cdr3_nt: TGCGCCAGCAGCTTGGCCATCGGTCGTCAGAATTCACCCCTCCACTTT

d_call: NA
clone_size: few
j_call: TRBJ2-7
v_call: TRBV27
cdr3_aa: CASSLEATSSYEQYF
cdr3_nt: TGTGCCAGCAGTTTAGAGGCCACGAGCTCCTACGAGCAGTACTTC

d_call: NA
clone_size: NA
j_call: TRBJ1-2
v_call: TRBV5-1
cdr3_aa: CASSWSATGTYGYTF
cdr3_nt: TGCGCCAGCAGCTGGTCCGCAACGGGGACCTATGGCTACACCTTC

d_call: NA
clone_size: NA
j_call: TRBJ1-1
v_call: TRBV6-6
cdr3_aa: CASSYPTGGVENTEAFF
cdr3_nt: TGTGCCAGCAGTTACCCCACCGGGGGGGTTGAAAACACTGAAGCTTTCTTT

d_call: TRBD1
clone_size: NA
j_call: TRBJ2-2
v_call: TRBV7-8
cdr3_aa: CASSGQATGELFF
cdr3_nt: TGTGCCAGCAGTGGACAGGCTACCGGGGAGCTGTTTTTT

d_call: NA
clone_size: few
j_call: TRBJ2-3
v_call: TRBV4-3
cdr3_aa: CASSQGPDRATDTQYF
cdr3_nt: TGCGCCAGCAGCCAAGGACCTGACCGGGCCACAGATACGCAGTATTTT

d_call: TRBD1
clone_size: NA
j_call: TRBJ2-2
v_call: TRBV10-3
cdr3_aa: CAIAGQGNTGELFF
cdr3_nt: TGTGCCATCGCGGGACAGGGGAACACCGGGGAGCTGTTTTTT

d_call: NA
clone_size: NA
j_call: TRBJ1-4
v_call: TRBV14
cdr3_aa: CASSQGWRLPNEKLFF
cdr3_nt: TGTGCCAGCAGCCAAGGATGGAGGTTACCTAATGAAAAACTGTTTTTT

d_call: NA
clone_size: NA
j_call: TRBJ1-4
v_call: TRBV7-2
cdr3_aa: CASSASREDEKLFF
cdr3_nt: TGTGCCAGCAGCGCGTCAAGGGAAGATGAAAAACTGTTTTTT

d_call: NA
clone_size: NA
j_call: TRBJ2-1
v_call: TRBV7-8
cdr3_aa: CASSLVGAGPRGDEQFF
cdr3_nt: TGTGCCAGCAGCTTAGTAGGAGCAGGGCCCAGAGGCGATGAGCAGTTCTTC

d_call: NA
clone_size: few
j_call: TRBJ1-1
v_call: TRBV20-1
cdr3_aa: CSALPRRGASTEAFF
cdr3_nt: TGCAGTGCTCTACCCAGGAGGGGGGCGAGCACTGAAGCTTTCTTT

d_call: NA
clone_size: few
j_call: TRBJ2-3
v_call: TRBV3-1
cdr3_aa: CASSQVPATDTQYF
cdr3_nt: TGTGCCAGCAGCCAAGTCCCTGCCACAGATACGCAGTATTTT

d_call: NA
clone_size: NA
j_call: TRBJ1-5
v_call: TRBV19
cdr3_aa: CASAQEDSNQPQHF
cdr3_nt: TGTGCCAGTGCCCAGGAAGATAGCAATCAGCCCCAGCATTTT

d_call: TRBD1
clone_size: NA
j_call: TRBJ1-2
v_call: TRBV9
cdr3_aa: CASSLLDRGPSLGYTF
cdr3_nt: TGTGCCAGCAGCTTGCTGGACAGGGGGCCATCTCTCGGCTACACCTTC

d_call: NA
clone_size: NA
j_call: TRBJ2-2
v_call: TRBV2
cdr3_aa: CASSEFAPGNTGELFF
cdr3_nt: TGTGCCAGCAGTGAATTCGCGCCAGGGAACACCGGGGAGCTGTTTTTT

d_call: NA
clone_size: many
j_call: TRBJ1-2
v_call: TRBV29-1
cdr3_aa: CSVPQGRSNYGYTF
cdr3_nt: TGCAGCGTCCCTCAGGGGAGATCTAACTATGGCTACACCTTC

d_call: TRBD2
clone_size: NA
j_call: TRBJ2-3
v_call: TRBV12-3/TRBV12-4
cdr3_aa: CASSFGGSSTDTQYF
cdr3_nt: TGTGCCAGCAGTTTCGGCGGGAGTAGCACAGATACGCAGTATTTT

d_call: TRBD1
clone_size: NA
j_call: TRBJ1-6
v_call: TRBV20-1
cdr3_aa: CSARDRDRVGSPLHF
cdr3_nt: TGCAGTGCTAGAGATAGGGACAGGGTAGGATCACCCCTCCACTTT

d_call: TRBD1
clone_size: NA
j_call: TRBJ2-6
v_call: TRBV6-2/TRBV6-3
cdr3_aa: CASSYSGGQKIFAPRSGANVLTF
cdr3_nt: TGTGCCAGCAGTTACTCTGGGGGACAGAAGATCTTCGCCCCGCGGTCTGGGGCCAACGTCCTGACTTTC

d_call: TRBD1
clone_size: many
j_call: TRBJ2-5
v_call: TRBV29-1
cdr3_aa: CSVDGTAQETQYF
cdr3_nt: TGCAGCGTTGACGGGACAGCTCAAGAGACCCAGTACTTC

d_call: NA
clone_size: NA
j_call: TRBJ2-3
v_call: TRBV21-1
cdr3_aa: CASSKVSAETGAGTDTQYF
cdr3_nt: TGTGCCAGCAGCAAAGTATCGGCCGAGACAGGGGCTGGCACAGATACGCAGTATTTT

d_call: NA
clone_size: few
j_call: TRBJ1-5
v_call: TRBV6-6
cdr3_aa: CASSDRAANQPQHF
cdr3_nt: TGTGCCAGCAGTGACCGGGCAGCCAATCAGCCCCAGCATTTT

d_call: NA
clone_size: few
j_call: TRBJ2-6
v_call: TRBV6-2/TRBV6-3
cdr3_aa: CASSYDSGANVLTF
cdr3_nt: TGTGCCAGCAGTTACGACTCTGGGGCCAACGTCCTGACTTTC

d_call: NA
clone_size: NA
j_call: TRBJ1-5
v_call: TRBV7-9
cdr3_aa: CASSRPGFNQPQHF
cdr3_nt: TGTGCCAGCAGCCGACCTGGATTCAATCAGCCCCAGCATTTT

d_call: NA
clone_size: few
j_call: TRBJ2-1
v_call: TRBV28
cdr3_aa: CASSIANNEQFF
cdr3_nt: TGTGCCAGCAGTATCGCCAACAATGAGCAGTTCTTC

d_call: NA
clone_size: NA
j_call: TRBJ2-1
v_call: TRBV12-3/TRBV12-4
cdr3_aa: CASSLDTGFQETQFF
cdr3_nt: TGTGCCAGCAGTCTCGACACGGGCTTCCAGGAGACCCAGTTCTTC

d_call: NA
clone_size: few
j_call: TRBJ2-3
v_call: TRBV5-1
cdr3_aa: CASSFRDASTDTQYF
cdr3_nt: TGCGCCAGCAGCTTCCGGGACGCTAGCACAGATACGCAGTATTTT

d_call: NA
clone_size: few
j_call: TRBJ1-2
v_call: TRBV6-1
cdr3_aa: CASSEGGTYYGYTF
cdr3_nt: TGTGCCAGCAGCGAAGGCGGGACCTACTATGGCTACACCTTC

d_call: TRBD1
clone_size: NA
j_call: TRBJ1-4
v_call: TRBV20-1
cdr3_aa: CSASPTGGDEKLFF
cdr3_nt: TGCAGTGCTAGTCCGACAGGGGGAGATGAAAAACTGTTTTTT

d_call: TRBD2
clone_size: few
j_call: TRBJ2-3
v_call: TRBV7-9
cdr3_aa: CASSILSGGDTDTQYF
cdr3_nt: TGTGCCAGCAGCATCCTTTCCGGGGGGGACACAGATACGCAGTATTTT

d_call: NA
clone_size: NA
j_call: TRBJ2-1
v_call: TRBV4-3
cdr3_aa: CVSRPTRVSSYNEQFF
cdr3_nt: TGCGTCAGCAGACCGACCAGGGTCAGCTCCTACAATGAGCAGTTCTTC

d_call: NA
clone_size: few
j_call: TRBJ2-7
v_call: TRBV5-1
cdr3_aa: CASSSGTAFREQYF
cdr3_nt: TGCGCCAGCAGCTCGGGGACGGCTTTTCGCGAGCAGTACTTC

d_call: NA
clone_size: NA
j_call: TRBJ1-1
v_call: TRBV4-1
cdr3_aa: CASSLVGRETEAFF
cdr3_nt: TGCGCCAGCAGCCTAGTTGGCAGGGAGACTGAAGCTTTCTTT

d_call: TRBD1
clone_size: NA
j_call: TRBJ2-2
v_call: TRBV29-1
cdr3_aa: CSATGGTGELFF
cdr3_nt: TGCAGCGCTACAGGGGGCACCGGGGAGCTGTTTTTT

d_call: TRBD1
clone_size: few
j_call: TRBJ1-2
v_call: TRBV29-1
cdr3_aa: CSGVTGVGYTF
cdr3_nt: TGCAGCGGTGTGACAGGGGTTGGCTACACCTTC

d_call: NA
clone_size: few
j_call: TRBJ1-2
v_call: TRBV10-3
cdr3_aa: CAISEGAVYGYTF
cdr3_nt: TGTGCCATCAGTGAGGGGGCTGTCTATGGCTACACCTTC

d_call: NA
clone_size: NA
j_call: TRBJ1-1
v_call: TRBV9
cdr3_aa: CASSVAGSDTEAFF
cdr3_nt: TGTGCCAGCAGCGTAGCCGGGTCGGACACTGAAGCTTTCTTT

d_call: NA
clone_size: few
j_call: TRBJ1-6
v_call: TRBV5-6
cdr3_aa: CASSSQTGFSYNSPLHF
cdr3_nt: TGTGCCAGCAGCTCACAAACAGGGTTCTCCTATAATTCACCCCTCCACTTT

d_call: NA
clone_size: NA
j_call: TRBJ2-2
v_call: TRBV12-5
cdr3_aa: CASGLGTRLTNTGELFF
cdr3_nt: TGTGCTAGTGGTTTGGGGACACGTCTCACGAACACCGGGGAGCTGTTTTTT

d_call: TRBD1
clone_size: NA
j_call: TRBJ1-4
v_call: TRBV20-1
cdr3_aa: CCARAGTGDEKLFF
cdr3_nt: TGCTGTGCTAGAGCCGGGACAGGGGATGAAAAACTGTTTTTT

d_call: NA
clone_size: NA
j_call: TRBJ1-1
v_call: TRBV10-3
cdr3_aa: CATGTGENTEAFF
cdr3_nt: TGTGCCACGGGTACGGGGGAAAACACTGAAGCTTTCTTT

d_call: NA
clone_size: many
j_call: TRBJ2-5
v_call: TRBV29-1
cdr3_aa: CSVNGSPQETQYF
cdr3_nt: TGCAGCGTTAACGGCAGTCCCCAAGAGACCCAGTACTTC

d_call: TRBD2
clone_size: NA
j_call: TRBJ2-7
v_call: TRBV12-3/TRBV12-4
cdr3_aa: CASSFTSGGSYNEQYF
cdr3_nt: TGTGCCAGCAGTTTTACTAGCGGGGGGTCCTACAATGAGCAGTACTTC

d_call: TRBD1
clone_size: NA
j_call: TRBJ2-5
v_call: TRBV29-1
cdr3_aa: CSVTGTEVAETQYF
cdr3_nt: TGCAGCGTCACCGGGACAGAGGTGGCAGAGACCCAGTACTTC

d_call: NA
clone_size: few
j_call: TRBJ1-4
v_call: TRBV7-2
cdr3_aa: CASTPGGANEKLFF
cdr3_nt: TGTGCCAGCACCCCGGGGGGGGCTAATGAAAAACTGTTTTTT

d_call: TRBD1
clone_size: NA
j_call: TRBJ2-7
v_call: TRBV6-1
cdr3_aa: CASSEGAYRGAYEQYF
cdr3_nt: TGTGCCAGCAGTGAAGGGGCCTACAGGGGGGCCTACGAGCAGTACTTC

d_call: NA
clone_size: few
j_call: TRBJ1-5
v_call: TRBV2
cdr3_aa: CASSPLYSPQHF
cdr3_nt: TGTGCCAGCAGTCCGTTGTATTCGCCCCAGCATTTT

d_call: TRBD1
clone_size: NA
j_call: TRBJ2-3
v_call: TRBV15
cdr3_aa: CATSSMDRASTDTQYF
cdr3_nt: TGTGCCACCAGCAGTATGGACAGGGCTAGCACAGATACGCAGTATTTT

d_call: NA
clone_size: few
j_call: TRBJ2-5
v_call: TRBV6-2/TRBV6-3
cdr3_aa: CASSYSRVQETQYF
cdr3_nt: TGTGCCAGCAGTTACTCGAGAGTCCAAGAGACCCAGTACTTC

d_call: TRBD1
clone_size: few
j_call: TRBJ2-5
v_call: TRBV28
cdr3_aa: CASRLTGGETGETQYF
cdr3_nt: TGTGCCAGCAGATTAACAGGGGGCGAGACAGGAGAGACCCAGTACTTC

d_call: NA
clone_size: NA
j_call: TRBJ2-7
v_call: TRBV9
cdr3_aa: CASSVGRHRSYEQYF
cdr3_nt: TGTGCCAGCAGCGTAGGGAGACACCGCTCCTACGAGCAGTACTTC

d_call: TRBD2
clone_size: few
j_call: TRBJ2-2
v_call: TRBV20-1
cdr3_aa: CSATGLAGSPGELFF
cdr3_nt: TGCAGTGCTACCGGACTAGCGGGTTCCCCCGGGGAGCTGTTTTTT